The clone carrying this T cell receptor (beta chain) occurred a few times. The germline CDR1 and CDR2 sequences are LGHNA and YSLEER. The CDR3 covers 18 residues. V shed 3 bases and J shed 0 bases, with 20 bases lying between them. Unique molecular identifiers were incorporated when the TCRbeta library was constructed. One entry per CDR3 protein results from TCRdb running MiXCR on the PCR reads. Here the sample spans about 640,000 distinct CDR3 sequences, over 15% being singletons. This record comes from a study of T-cell reconstitution after alpha-beta-depleted transplantation in children. The receptor was isolated from a human donor who donated a stem cell graft to a child with acute myeloid leukemia. This specimen consisted of PBMCs from the stem cell graft donor, obtained from the stem cell graft. The chain has TRBV4-3 and TRBJ1-1; D remains unclear. CDR3 sequence reads: CASSQHLSVGSMNTEAFF. CDR3 DNA sequence: TGCGCCAGCAGCCAGCACCTCTCAGTTGGCTCCATGAACACTGAAGCTTTCTTT.